This record covers a single T cell receptor (beta chain). Its antigen remains unidentified. Use of 60 Vbeta and 13 Jbeta primers characterized the PCR. Data came from immunoSEQ multiplex PCR; TCRdb stores just in-frame clones and leaves some out. The data contain 150,000 or so clones, roughly 80% of them singletons. The sample originates from a study of cytomegalovirus exposure and HLA in healthy donors. Study details: From 150 million to 200 million T cells, an earlier analysis saw 90 million to 130 million unique TCR beta sequences. General observations from the study: A link between a missense DCLRE1C variant and TCR beta V- and J-gene trimming emerged from a later analysis. Among immune exposure information, only CMV serostatus was available. In an earlier analysis, most TCR beta V segments were productive about 90% or about 30% of the time.

CDR1 is MNHEY and CDR2 is SMNVEV in the germline V gene (reference sequence). CDR3 length equals 15 residues. Unmatched junction bases numbered 12, after V lost 8 bases and J lost 3 bases. This chain connects TRBV27 to TRBJ2-7, with TRBD1 matching over 8 bases. The sequencing input was PBMCs. This receptor was taken from a man aged 40-55 years in good health and CMV-seropositive. The CDR3 region is CASGQGLMLGYEQYF. The CDR3 bases are TGTGCCAGCGGACAGGGCTTAATGCTAGGCTACGAGCAGTACTTC.